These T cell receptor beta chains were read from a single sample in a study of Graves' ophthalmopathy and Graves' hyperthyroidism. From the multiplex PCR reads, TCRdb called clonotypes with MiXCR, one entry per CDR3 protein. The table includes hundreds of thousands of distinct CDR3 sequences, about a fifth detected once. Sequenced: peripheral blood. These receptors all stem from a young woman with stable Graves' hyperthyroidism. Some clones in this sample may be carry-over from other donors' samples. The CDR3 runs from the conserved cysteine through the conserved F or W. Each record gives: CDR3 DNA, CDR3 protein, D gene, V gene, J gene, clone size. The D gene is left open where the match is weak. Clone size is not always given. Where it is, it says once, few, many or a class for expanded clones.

TGTGCCTGGAGTGGCGTTCCCGGAAACACCATATATTTT,CAWSGVPGNTIYF,NA,TRBV30,TRBJ1-3,many
TGTGCCAGCAGTTACTCGAACTACAGGACCTACGAGCAGTACTTC,CASSYSNYRTYEQYF,NA,TRBV6-5,TRBJ2-7,NA
TGTGCCAGCAGTTTGGGCCTAGATGCAGAGACCCAGTACTTC,CASSLGLDAETQYF,NA,TRBV12-3/TRBV12-4,TRBJ2-5,many
TGTGCCAGCAGTTTACTCAGTAGCGGGAGGCCGGGGGAGACCCAGTACTTC,CASSLLSSGRPGETQYF,TRBD2,TRBV28,TRBJ2-5,few
TGTGCCAGCAGCTCTTCCCCACGGGCCCAGAACGAGCAGTACTTC,CASSSSPRAQNEQYF,NA,TRBV7-8,TRBJ2-7,NA
TGTGCCAGCAGGAAAACAGGATCCTCCTACGAGCAGTACTTC,CASRKTGSSYEQYF,NA,TRBV11-1,TRBJ2-7,few
TGTGCCAGCAGCCACGGATCAAACACTGAAGCTTTCTTT,CASSHGSNTEAFF,NA,TRBV3-1,TRBJ1-1,NA
TGTGCCATCAGTGCGGATCAAGAGACCCAGTACTTC,CAISADQETQYF,NA,TRBV10-3,TRBJ2-5,few
TGTGCCAGCAGTTACTCGACAGACTACTATGGCTACACCTTC,CASSYSTDYYGYTF,NA,TRBV6-5,TRBJ1-2,few
TGTGCCAGCGTAGGCAACTCCCCTCCTGAAGCTTTCTTT,CASVGNSPPEAFF,NA,TRBV6-2/TRBV6-3,TRBJ1-1,few
TGTGCCAGCAGTGAAGGTCCCGGCGGCGTAGAGACCCAGTACTTC,CASSEGPGGVETQYF,NA,TRBV6-1,TRBJ2-5,few
TGTGCCAGCAGTAACGACAGGGGGGATGGCTACACCTTC,CASSNDRGDGYTF,TRBD1,TRBV6-5,TRBJ1-2,many
TGTGCCAGCAGCTTAGGGACAGGGTATGGCTACACCTTC,CASSLGTGYGYTF,TRBD1,TRBV7-2,TRBJ1-2,many
TGTGCCAGCACCTGGACTAGCGGGAGGGGATCCTACGAGCAGTACTTC,CASTWTSGRGSYEQYF,TRBD2,TRBV27,TRBJ2-7,many
TGTGCCAGCAGCAAAGACAGGGGGGACACGGAAGCTGGAAACACCATATATTTT,CASSKDRGDTEAGNTIYF,TRBD1,TRBV7-9,TRBJ1-3,few
TGTGCCAGCAGTTACTCGGGGCTGGCAGGGTCCGCTTTCTTT,CASSYSGLAGSAFF,NA,TRBV6-5,TRBJ1-1,once
TGCAGTGCCACGGACAGGGAGAACCTTCGTGGCTACACCTTC,CSATDRENLRGYTF,TRBD1,TRBV20-1,TRBJ1-2,NA
TGTGCCAGCAGCCAGAAAGCGGGGTCACCCCTCCACTTT,CASSQKAGSPLHF,NA,TRBV14,TRBJ1-6,NA
TGCGCCAGCAGCTTGCGTGGGGTCCGGGAGGACGGGCAGTACTTC,CASSLRGVREDGQYF,TRBD2,TRBV5-1,TRBJ2-7,NA
TGTGCCAGCAGCCTCGGACAGGGTTCCCCTGAAGCTTTCTTT,CASSLGQGSPEAFF,TRBD1,TRBV12-3/TRBV12-4,TRBJ1-1,many
TGTGCCAGCAGCCGCCCGGGACAGAGGACCTACGAGCAGTACTTC,CASSRPGQRTYEQYF,TRBD1,TRBV7-8,TRBJ2-7,many
TGTGCCAGCAGCTTTATTGGGGCCAACGTCCTGACTTTC,CASSFIGANVLTF,NA,TRBV7-3,TRBJ2-6,many
TGTGCCAGCAGTTTATGGGGCGCAAACACTGAAGCTTTCTTT,CASSLWGANTEAFF,NA,TRBV12-3/TRBV12-4,TRBJ1-1,many
TGTGCCAGCAGTTTAAGCGGACGGAACACCGGGGAGCTGTTTTTT,CASSLSGRNTGELFF,NA,TRBV12-3/TRBV12-4,TRBJ2-2,many
TGCGCCAGCAGCCACTCAGGGTTGTACACCGGGGAGCTGTTTTTT,CASSHSGLYTGELFF,NA,TRBV4-1,TRBJ2-2,NA
TGCAGTGCTAGAGGGGACCGCCCGAAAGGCTACACCTTC,CSARGDRPKGYTF,NA,TRBV20-1,TRBJ1-2,few
TGTGCCAGCATCCTGGACGGCAGGGGTGGGACCCAGTACTTC,CASILDGRGGTQYF,NA,TRBV6-1,TRBJ2-5,NA
TGTGCCAGCAGGGGGACCCACACCGGGGAGCTGTTTTTT,CASRGTHTGELFF,NA,TRBV2,TRBJ2-2,few
TGTGCCAGCAGTTACGACAGGGGCCAACAGCCCCAGCATTTT,CASSYDRGQQPQHF,TRBD1,TRBV12-3/TRBV12-4,TRBJ1-5,many
TGTGCCAGTAGTGTGGACAGGGGAAGCACTGAAGCTTTCTTT,CASSVDRGSTEAFF,TRBD1,TRBV19,TRBJ1-1,many
TGTGCCAGTAGTAAACAGGGGGCGATCGCTTATGGCTACACCTTC,CASSKQGAIAYGYTF,TRBD1,TRBV19,TRBJ1-2,many
TGTGCCAGCTCCCGGTTCCCGGGGAGCTCCTACGAGCAGTACTTC,CASSRFPGSSYEQYF,NA,TRBV27,TRBJ2-7,many
TGTGCCAGTAAGGAAAGAGTTGACGCAGGGTTCCAGCCCCAGCATTTT,CASKERVDAGFQPQHF,NA,TRBV19,TRBJ1-5,many
TGTGCCAGCAGCTTAGCGGACAGGGTATATAGCAATCAGCCCCAGCATTTT,CASSLADRVYSNQPQHF,TRBD1,TRBV7-9,TRBJ1-5,many
TGTGCCAGCAGCCCCCGGCGTCTTGATGGCTACACCTTC,CASSPRRLDGYTF,NA,TRBV7-8,TRBJ1-2,many
TGCGCCAGCAGTTTCGGGACAGGGACGAACTATGGCTACACCTTC,CASSFGTGTNYGYTF,TRBD1,TRBV5-1,TRBJ1-2,many
TGTGCCAGCAGTTGGCAGCCCTCTAATTCACCCCTCCACTTT,CASSWQPSNSPLHF,NA,TRBV27,TRBJ1-6,NA
TGCGCCAGCAGCCGGAACCGGGACAGGGTTCGCGAGCAGTACTTC,CASSRNRDRVREQYF,TRBD1,TRBV5-1,TRBJ2-7,NA
TGTGCCAGCAGCTACGACAGGGGGGGGACGGGCTACACCTTC,CASSYDRGGTGYTF,TRBD1,TRBV28,TRBJ1-2,few
TGTGCCTGGAGTGCCGGTAGCAATCAGCCCCAGCATTTT,CAWSAGSNQPQHF,NA,TRBV30,TRBJ1-5,many
TGTGCCAGTAGTCCCCTTACGTCCCCTAACACTGAAGCTTTCTTT,CASSPLTSPNTEAFF,NA,TRBV19,TRBJ1-1,few